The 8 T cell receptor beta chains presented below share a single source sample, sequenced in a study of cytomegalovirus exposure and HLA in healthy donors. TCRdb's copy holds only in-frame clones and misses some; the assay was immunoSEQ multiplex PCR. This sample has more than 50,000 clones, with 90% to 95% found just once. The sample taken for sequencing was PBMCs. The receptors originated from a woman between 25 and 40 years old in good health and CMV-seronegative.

The CDR3 region is CASSSRPGLAATGELFF. Here the CDR3 DNA reads TGTGCCAGCAGCTCGAGACCGGGACTAGCGGCGACCGGGGAGCTGTTTTTT. This chain joins TRBV7-4 and TRBJ2-2; 11 bases are a match to TRBD2. From germline, CDR1 is SGHVT and CDR2 SQSDAQ. The CDR3 extends over 17 amino acids. V dropped 4 bases and J dropped 5; count of bases not matched to a gene: 9.

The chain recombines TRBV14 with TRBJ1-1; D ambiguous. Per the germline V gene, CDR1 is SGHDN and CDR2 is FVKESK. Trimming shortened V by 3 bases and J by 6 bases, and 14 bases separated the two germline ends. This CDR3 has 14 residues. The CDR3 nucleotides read TGTGCCAGCAGCCAGGAGACCGTGGTATCTGAAGCTTTCTTT. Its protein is CASSQETVVSEAFF.

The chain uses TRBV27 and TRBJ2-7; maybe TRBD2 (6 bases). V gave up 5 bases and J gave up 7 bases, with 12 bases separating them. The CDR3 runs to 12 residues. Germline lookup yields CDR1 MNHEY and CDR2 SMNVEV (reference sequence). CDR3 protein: CASSLLRGEQYF. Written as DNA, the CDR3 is TGTGCCAGCAGTCTACTGCGGGGTGAGCAGTACTTC.

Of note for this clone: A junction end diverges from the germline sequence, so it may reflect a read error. CDR3 coding DNA: TGTGCTAGCAGCTTAATTGCAGGCCAAGAGACCCAGTACTTC. Protein sequence: CASSLIAGQETQYF. V gene TRBV7-7 combines with J gene TRBJ2-5; no definite D call. This CDR3 contains 14 residues. In germline, CDR1 is SSHAT, CDR2 FNYEAQ (reference sequence).

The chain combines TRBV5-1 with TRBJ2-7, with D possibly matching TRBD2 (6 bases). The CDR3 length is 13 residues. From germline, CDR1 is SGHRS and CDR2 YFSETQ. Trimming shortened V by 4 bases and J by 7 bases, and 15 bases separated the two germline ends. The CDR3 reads CASSGIKGGEQYF. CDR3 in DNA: TGCGCCAGCAGCGGAATAAAGGGAGGTGAGCAGTACTTC. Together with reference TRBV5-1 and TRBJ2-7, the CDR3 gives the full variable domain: KAGVTQTPRYLIKTRGQQVTLSCSPISGHRSVSWYQQTPGQGLQFLFEYFSETQRNKGNFPGRFSGRQFSNSRSEMNVSTLELGDSALYLCASSGIKGGEQYFGPGTRLTVT.

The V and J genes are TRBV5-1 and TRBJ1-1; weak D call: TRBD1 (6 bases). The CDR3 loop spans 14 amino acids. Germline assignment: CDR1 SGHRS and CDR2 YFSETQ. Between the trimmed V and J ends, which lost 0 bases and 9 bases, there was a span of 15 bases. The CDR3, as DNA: TGCGCCAGCAGCTTGGAGCGGGGGGCCGGCCAAGCTTTCTTT. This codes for CASSLERGAGQAFF.

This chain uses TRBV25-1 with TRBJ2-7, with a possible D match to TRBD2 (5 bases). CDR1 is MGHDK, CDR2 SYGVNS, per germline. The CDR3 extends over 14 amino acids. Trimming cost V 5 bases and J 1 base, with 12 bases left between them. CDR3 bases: TGTGCCAGCAGTATAGCGATACCTTCCTACGAGCAGTACTTC. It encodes CASSIAIPSYEQYF.

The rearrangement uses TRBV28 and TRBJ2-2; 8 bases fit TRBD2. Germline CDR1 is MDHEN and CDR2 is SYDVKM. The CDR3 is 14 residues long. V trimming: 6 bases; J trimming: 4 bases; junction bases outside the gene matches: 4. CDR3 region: CASSRSGGTGELFF. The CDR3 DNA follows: TGTGCCAGCAGCCGAAGCGGGGGCACCGGGGAGCTGTTTTTT.